One and the same sample provided the 3 T cell receptor beta chains below, sequenced in a study of regulatory T cells in long-lasting Graves disease. Relying on iRepertoire HTBI primers and Arm-PCR of CDR3 regions, the team built TCR beta libraries. Each CDR3 protein is one row after TCRdb ran MiXCR on the multiplex PCR reads. The data show about 440,000 distinct CDR3 sequences, about 15% seen once. The time point: newly diagnosed GD, antithyroid drugs for less than 3 months. After RNA was extracted from PBMCs, the TCR library was made from it. This sample was also put to use in a study of T cells in Graves' hyperthyroidism and ophthalmopathy.

The sequencing used peripheral blood mononuclear cells (PBMCs), collected at new diagnosis, from a patient treated with antithyroid drugs. These receptors came from a woman under 40 with Graves disease.

This clonotype has ten or more counts. CDR3 protein: CASQWGQTNTGELFF. The CDR3 DNA reads TGTGCCAGCCAATGGGGACAGACGAACACCGGGGAGCTGTTTTTT. The rearrangement uses TRBV3-1 and TRBJ2-2; 7 bases align to TRBD1. J was trimmed by 0 bases and V by 8 bases; bases with no gene match: 6. CDR1 and CDR2 from the germline V gene are LGHDT and YNNKEL (reference sequence). The CDR3 loop spans 15 amino acids.

This clonotype was picked up many times. V and J are TRBV7-3 and TRBJ2-2; no reliable D call. CDR1 and CDR2 (germline): SGHTA, FQGTGA. V lost 4 bases to trimming and J lost 5 bases, with 11 bases between them. The CDR3 is 14 amino acids. The CDR3 loop is CASSSNGRTGELFF. The CDR3 coding sequence is TGTGCCAGCAGCTCTAACGGACGAACCGGGGAGCTGTTTTTT. Variable domain in full (rest from reference TRBV7-3 and TRBJ2-2): GAGVSQTPSNKVTEKGKYVELRCDPISGHTALYWYRQSLGQGPEFLIYFQGTGAADDSGLPNDRFFAVRPEGSVSTLKIQRTERGDSAVYLCASSSNGRTGELFFGEGSRLTVL.

Only a few counts were recorded for this clonotype. The chain employs TRBV24-1 and TRBJ2-1, with 12 nucleotides matching TRBD2. This CDR3 has 15 amino acids. V lost 5 bases, J lost 6 bases, and 4 bases stayed unmatched. CDR1 is KGHDR, CDR2 SFDVKD, per germline. The CDR3 here is CATSALAGGPNEQFF. Here the CDR3 DNA reads TGTGCCACCAGTGCCCTAGCGGGAGGGCCCAATGAGCAGTTCTTC.